Listed below are T cell receptor beta chains from one sample, sequenced in a study of T cell responses to AZD1222 COVID-19 vaccine. TCRdb's copy holds only in-frame clones and misses some; the assay was immunoSEQ multiplex PCR. This sample has about 140,000 clones, with roughly 92% found just once. The source was peripheral blood, collected on day 0 of AZD1222 vaccination. The receptor source for this set is an adult in good health. CDR3s include the opening cysteine and the closing phenylalanine or tryptophan. The D gene is left open where the match is weak.

TRBD1 14 TRBJ2-4 TRBV20-1 CSASIDLTGNIQYF TGCAGTGCTAGTATCGACCTGACAGGGAACATTCAGTACTTC
NA 17 TRBJ1-5 TRBV12-5 CASGSRDAERGNQPQHF TGTGCTAGTGGTTCTCGGGACGCAGAGAGGGGCAATCAGCCCCAGCATTTT
NA 12 TRBJ1-1 TRBV12-3/TRBV12-4 CASSRPLSEAFF TGTGCCAGCAGCCGACCCTTGTCTGAAGCTTTCTTT
NA 12 TRBJ2-7 TRBV28 CASEDRSYEQYF TGTGCCAGCGAGGACAGATCCTACGAGCAGTACTTC
NA 15 TRBJ1-2 TRBV4-1 CASSQVTSRLYGYTF TGCGCCAGCAGCCAAGTTACATCTAGACTTTATGGCTACACCTTC
NA 12 TRBJ2-1 TRBV18 CASSPPDREQFF TGTGCCAGCTCACCACCGGACAGAGAGCAGTTCTTC
NA 15 TRBJ2-1 TRBV11-3 CASSLDGYAYNEQFF TGTGCCAGCAGCTTAGACGGGTACGCCTACAATGAGCAGTTCTTC
TRBD2 17 TRBJ2-7 TRBV27 CASSPSSVGGRLYEQYF TGTGCCAGCAGTCCCTCTAGCGTGGGCGGGAGGCTATACGAGCAGTACTTC
NA 13 TRBJ1-4 TRBV5-1 CASSRDWDEKLFF TGCGCCAGCAGCCGGGACTGGGATGAAAAACTGTTTTTT
TRBD2 16 TRBJ2-1 TRBV5-1 CASSFQLAGAGNEQFF TGCGCCAGCAGCTTCCAACTAGCGGGAGCTGGAAATGAGCAGTTCTTC
TRBD1 15 TRBJ1-5 TRBV9 CASSVADRAGQPQHF TGTGCCAGCAGCGTGGCGGACAGGGCGGGTCAGCCCCAGCATTTT
TRBD1 15 TRBJ1-4 TRBV5-1 CASSLVGQVNEKLFF TGCGCCAGCAGCTTGGTTGGACAGGTTAATGAAAAACTGTTTTTT
TRBD1 16 TRBJ2-7 TRBV3-1/TRBV3-2 CASSQTGGWRIGEQYF TGTGCCAGCAGCCAGACAGGGGGCTGGAGGATTGGCGAGCAGTACTTC
NA 14 TRBJ1-2 TRBV27 CASSLSTWETGYTF TGTGCCAGCAGTTTATCGACCTGGGAAACGGGCTACACCTTC
TRBD1 14 TRBJ2-5 TRBV2 CASTAGTGAETQYF TGTGCCAGCACCGCCGGGACAGGGGCGGAGACCCAGTACTTC
NA 14 TRBJ2-7 TRBV28 CASLDRGQHHEQYF TGTGCCAGCCTGGATAGGGGCCAGCATCACGAGCAGTACTTC
NA 15 TRBJ1-1 TRBV9 CASSSGPLSSTEAFF TGTGCCAGCAGCTCCGGACCGCTTTCATCCACTGAAGCTTTCTTT
TRBD1 17 TRBJ1-1 TRBV5-1 CASSQAGQVGGWVEAFF TGCGCCAGCAGCCAAGCCGGACAGGTCGGGGGATGGGTTGAAGCTTTCTTT
NA 11 TRBJ1-2 TRBV28 CAIGSDYGYTF TGTGCCATTGGATCCGACTATGGCTACACCTTC
TRBD1 14 TRBJ1-5 TRBV28 CASLRTGSHQPQHF TGTGCCAGCTTGCGGACAGGGAGCCATCAGCCCCAGCATTTT
NA 14 TRBJ2-1 TRBV5-1 CASSLIEGWDEQFF TGCGCCAGCAGCTTGATTGAGGGATGGGATGAGCAGTTCTTC
TRBD2 17 TRBJ2-5 TRBV5-1 CASSSGTSGIGQETQYF TGCGCCAGCAGCTCAGGGACTAGCGGGATAGGACAAGAGACCCAGTACTTC
TRBD1 20 TRBJ1-5 TRBV6-4 CASSDRHRVDRGQVSQPQHF TGTGCCAGCAGTGATCGCCATAGAGTCGACAGGGGGCAGGTAAGTCAGCCCCAGCATTTT
TRBD1 15 TRBJ1-1 TRBV28 CASSPPQDRVNEAFF TGTGCCAGCAGTCCCCCCCAAGACAGGGTCAATGAAGCTTTCTTT
NA 12 TRBJ2-3 TRBV25-1 CASSSHRDTQYF TGTGCCAGCAGTTCCCACAGAGATACGCAGTATTTT
TRBD2 15 TRBJ2-2 TRBV5-1 CASSLGTSYTGELFF TGCGCCAGCAGCTTGGGGACTAGCTACACCGGGGAGCTGTTTTTT
TRBD1 15 TRBJ2-7 TRBV6-5 CASRPQGAGAYEQYF TGTGCCAGCAGACCGCAGGGGGCCGGAGCCTACGAGCAGTACTTC
NA 12 TRBJ1-2 TRBV28 CASGDANYGYTF TGTGCCAGCGGGGACGCCAACTATGGCTACACCTTC
NA 11 TRBJ2-1 TRBV7-9 CASSLAGEQFF TGTGCCAGCAGCTTAGCTGGTGAGCAGTTCTTC
NA 15 TRBJ2-3 TRBV13 CASSLGGRTTDTQYF TGTGCCAGCAGCTTAGGTGGTAGGACCACAGATACGCAGTATTTT
TRBD1 18 TRBJ1-3 TRBV5-1 CASSRNSPGQGVGNTIYF TGCGCCAGCAGCCGTAACTCTCCGGGACAGGGAGTGGGAAACACCATATATTTT
TRBD2 19 TRBJ2-1 TRBV5-1 CASSGGWTSDLSSYNEQFF TGCGCCAGCAGCGGCGGCTGGACTAGCGACTTGAGCTCCTACAATGAGCAGTTCTTC
NA 16 TRBJ2-7 TRBV11-1 CASSLGEGGVLDEQYF TGTGCCAGCAGCTTAGGGGAGGGGGGCGTCCTGGACGAGCAGTACTTC